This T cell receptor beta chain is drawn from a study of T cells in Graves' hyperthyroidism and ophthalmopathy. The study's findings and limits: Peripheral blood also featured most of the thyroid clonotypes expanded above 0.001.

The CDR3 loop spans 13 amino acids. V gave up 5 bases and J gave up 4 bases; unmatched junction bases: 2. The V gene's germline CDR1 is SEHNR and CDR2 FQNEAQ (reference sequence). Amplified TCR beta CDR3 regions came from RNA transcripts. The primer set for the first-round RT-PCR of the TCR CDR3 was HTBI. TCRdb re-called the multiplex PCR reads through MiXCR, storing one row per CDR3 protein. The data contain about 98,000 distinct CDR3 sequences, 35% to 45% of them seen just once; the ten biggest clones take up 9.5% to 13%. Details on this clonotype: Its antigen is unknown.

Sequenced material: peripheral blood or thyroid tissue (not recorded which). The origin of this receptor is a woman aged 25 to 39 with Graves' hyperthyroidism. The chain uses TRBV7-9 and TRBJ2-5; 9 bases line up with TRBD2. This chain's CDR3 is CASSALAGETQYF. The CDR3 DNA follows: TGTGCCAGCAGCGCACTAGCGGGAGAGACCCAGTACTTC.